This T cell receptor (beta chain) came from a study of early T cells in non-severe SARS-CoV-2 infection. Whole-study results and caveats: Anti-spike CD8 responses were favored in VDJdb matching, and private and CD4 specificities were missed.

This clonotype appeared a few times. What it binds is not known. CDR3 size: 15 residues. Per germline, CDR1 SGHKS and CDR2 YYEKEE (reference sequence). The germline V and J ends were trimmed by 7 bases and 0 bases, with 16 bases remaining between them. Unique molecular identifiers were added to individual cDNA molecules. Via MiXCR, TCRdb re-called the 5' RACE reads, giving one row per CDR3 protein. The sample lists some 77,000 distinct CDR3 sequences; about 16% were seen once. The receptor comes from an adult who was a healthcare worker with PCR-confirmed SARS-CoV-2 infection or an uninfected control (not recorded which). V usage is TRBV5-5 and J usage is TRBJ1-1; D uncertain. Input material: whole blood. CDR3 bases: TGTGCCAGCCTCCCTGTGGGTTCTTTGAACACTGAAGCTTTCTTT. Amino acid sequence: CASLPVGSLNTEAFF.